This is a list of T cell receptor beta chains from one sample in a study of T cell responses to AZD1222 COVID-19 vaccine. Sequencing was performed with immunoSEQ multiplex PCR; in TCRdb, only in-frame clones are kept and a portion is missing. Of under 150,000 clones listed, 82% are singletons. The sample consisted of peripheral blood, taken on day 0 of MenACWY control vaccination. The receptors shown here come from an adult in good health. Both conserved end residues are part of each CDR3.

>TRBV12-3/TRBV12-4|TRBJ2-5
CASSAGGRETQYF
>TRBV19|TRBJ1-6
CASTTTSGRQRSGSTLHF
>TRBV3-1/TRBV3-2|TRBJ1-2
CASSPQQLNNYGYTF
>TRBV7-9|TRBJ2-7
CASSSGQGRSEQYF
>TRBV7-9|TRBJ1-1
CASSLRDRRTEAFF
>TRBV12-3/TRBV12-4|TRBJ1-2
CASTRTASGYTF
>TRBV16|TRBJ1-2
CASSQGGEVYGYTF
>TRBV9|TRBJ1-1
CASSAPPWNVNTEAFF
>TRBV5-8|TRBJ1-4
CASSFQVATNEKLFF
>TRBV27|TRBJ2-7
CASRRLAEYEQYF